This T cell receptor beta chain derives from a study of T cell repertoires in cytomegalovirus infection. Whole-study context: Based on public TCR beta signatures, there were indications of CMV infection and of a matching HLA type. Study results and limitations: Within the response measured ex vivo, HLA-C-restricted CMV-specific TCR beta clonotypes were dominant.

In its sample, this clonotype was seen a few times. Its cognate antigen is unknown. In germline, CDR1 is DFQATT, CDR2 SNEGSKA (reference sequence). The CDR3 sequence is 12 residues long. Trimming left V 5 bases short and J 3 bases short, with 11 bases between. TCRdb called the reads again in MiXCR, with one record for every CDR3 protein. The data contain hundreds of thousands of distinct CDR3 sequences, approximately 46% of them singletons. The source is a human donor in good health (CMV status not recorded). Some clones in this sample may be carry-over from other donors' samples. The J gene is TRBJ2-7, the V gene TRBV20-1; no firm D call. This specimen consisted of cultured PBMCs, obtained from culture after CMV antigen stimulation. The CDR3 coding sequence is TGCAGTGCTTCCCCCCCTCGCTACGAGCAGTACTTC. Amino acids: CSASPPRYEQYF.